Included here is one T cell receptor beta chain sequence, with context. What it binds is unknown. This record belongs to a study of T cell repertoires in cytomegalovirus infection. CDR1 and CDR2 from the germline V gene are SGHVS and FNYEAQ. The ends were cut back, 4 bases at V and 5 bases at J, with 4 bases in the middle. The CDR3 length is 11 residues. Each CDR3 protein gets one entry after TCRdb re-called the reads with MiXCR. Of approximately 1,000,000 distinct CDR3 sequences in the sample, around 32% were seen once. The chain links TRBV7-6 to TRBJ2-3; D gene unclear. The sample in question was cultured CD8+ T cells from PBMCs, obtained from culture after CMV antigen stimulation. This TCR was sampled from a human donor in good health (CMV status not recorded). Some clones in this sample may be carry-over from other donors' samples. In DNA form, the CDR3 reads TGTGCCAGCAGCTCGAAAGATACGCAGTATTTT. Encoded protein: CASSSKDTQYF.